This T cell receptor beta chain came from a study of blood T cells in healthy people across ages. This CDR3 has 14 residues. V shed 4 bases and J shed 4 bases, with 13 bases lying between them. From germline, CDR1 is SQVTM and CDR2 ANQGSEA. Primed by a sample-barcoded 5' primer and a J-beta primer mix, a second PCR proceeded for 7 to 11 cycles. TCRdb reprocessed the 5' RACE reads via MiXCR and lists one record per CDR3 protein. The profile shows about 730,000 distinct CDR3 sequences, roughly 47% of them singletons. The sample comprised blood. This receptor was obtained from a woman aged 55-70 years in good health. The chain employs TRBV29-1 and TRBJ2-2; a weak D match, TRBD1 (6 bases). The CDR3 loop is CSVAQDRVTGELFF. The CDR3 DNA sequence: TGCAGCGTTGCCCAGGACAGAGTCACCGGGGAGCTGTTTTTT.